A selection of T cell receptor beta chains follows, all from one sample in a study of siplizumab effects on memory and regulatory T cells. Sequenced by immunoSEQ multiplex PCR; TCRdb stores in-frame clones only, minus some. The data hold about 120,000 clones, with about 94% observed a single time. The material sequenced was non-Treg CD4+ T cells sorted from blood. Receptors were obtained from a human donor in good health. Each CDR3 is given with its conserved first and last residue. D genes are given only for firm matches. Rows may omit the clone size; those that give it use once, few, many or a size class.

d_gene: .
j_gene: TRBJ1-1
abundance: .
v_gene: TRBV7-3
CDR3nt: TGTGCCAGCAGCTTAGTTATCGGAGGGAACACTGAAGCTTTCTTT
CDR3aa: CASSLVIGGNTEAFF

d_gene: .
j_gene: TRBJ2-7
abundance: few
v_gene: TRBV19
CDR3nt: TGTGCCAGTAGTATTGGAGGGTTCCACGAGCAGTACTTC
CDR3aa: CASSIGGFHEQYF

d_gene: .
j_gene: TRBJ2-5
abundance: .
v_gene: TRBV5-1
CDR3nt: TGCGCCAGCAGCTTAGGGGCAGAAGAGACCCAGTACTTC
CDR3aa: CASSLGAEETQYF

d_gene: .
j_gene: TRBJ2-5
abundance: .
v_gene: TRBV11-2
CDR3nt: TGTGCCAGCAGCTTAGCCCGAGAGACCCAGTACTTC
CDR3aa: CASSLARETQYF

d_gene: .
j_gene: TRBJ2-3
abundance: .
v_gene: TRBV9
CDR3nt: TGTGCCAGCAGCGTAGCAGGGAAAGATACGCAGTATTTT
CDR3aa: CASSVAGKDTQYF

d_gene: .
j_gene: TRBJ2-5
abundance: .
v_gene: TRBV11-2
CDR3nt: TGTGCCAGCAGCTTTAACGGTATGGCATCCCAGTACTTC
CDR3aa: CASSFNGMASQYF

d_gene: .
j_gene: TRBJ2-7
abundance: .
v_gene: TRBV2
CDR3nt: TGTGCCAGCAGTGAAAGTCACGAGCAGTACTTC
CDR3aa: CASSESHEQYF

d_gene: .
j_gene: TRBJ2-5
abundance: .
v_gene: TRBV5-1
CDR3nt: TGCGCCAGCAGCCTTAGGCGGATTACCACAGAAGAGACCCAGTACTTC
CDR3aa: CASSLRRITTEETQYF

d_gene: .
j_gene: TRBJ1-2
abundance: .
v_gene: TRBV6-4
CDR3nt: TGTGCCAGCAGTGTGGAGGGGGACTTTAGCTACACCTTC
CDR3aa: CASSVEGDFSYTF

d_gene: TRBD2
j_gene: TRBJ2-1
abundance: once
v_gene: TRBV5-4
CDR3nt: TGTGCCAGCAGCTTGCCGAGCGGGGGGGCAAATGAGCAGTTCTTC
CDR3aa: CASSLPSGGANEQFF

d_gene: .
j_gene: TRBJ2-3
abundance: .
v_gene: TRBV7-7
CDR3nt: TGTGCTAGCAGCTCGGAGTGGGCAGATACGCAGTATTTT
CDR3aa: CASSSEWADTQYF

d_gene: TRBD2
j_gene: TRBJ2-5
abundance: .
v_gene: TRBV5-6
CDR3nt: TGTGCCAGCAGCTACCGCTCTAGCGGGGGGTACCAAGAGACCCAGTACTTC
CDR3aa: CASSYRSSGGYQETQYF

d_gene: .
j_gene: TRBJ1-2
abundance: few
v_gene: TRBV9
CDR3nt: TGTGCCAGCAGCGTAGCGTCTATGGGCTTCGGCTACACCTTC
CDR3aa: CASSVASMGFGYTF

d_gene: .
j_gene: TRBJ2-5
abundance: .
v_gene: TRBV5-1
CDR3nt: TGCGCCAGCAGCTTGCTAGTACAAGAGACCCAGTACTTC
CDR3aa: CASSLLVQETQYF

d_gene: TRBD2
j_gene: TRBJ2-7
abundance: .
v_gene: TRBV13
CDR3nt: TGTGCCAGCAGCCCCCGGACTAGCGGGAGTTCTTCCTACGAGCAGTACTTC
CDR3aa: CASSPRTSGSSSYEQYF

d_gene: .
j_gene: TRBJ2-7
abundance: .
v_gene: TRBV2
CDR3nt: TGTGCCAGCAGCAGGCAGGGGCCATCCTACGAGCAGTACTTC
CDR3aa: CASSRQGPSYEQYF

d_gene: TRBD2
j_gene: TRBJ2-5
abundance: .
v_gene: TRBV11-2
CDR3nt: TGTGCCAGCAGCTTAGGACTAGCAGAGACCCAGTACTTC
CDR3aa: CASSLGLAETQYF

d_gene: .
j_gene: TRBJ2-7
abundance: .
v_gene: TRBV6-1
CDR3nt: TGTGCCAGCAGAATGGGACCTTACGAGCAGTACTTC
CDR3aa: CASRMGPYEQYF

d_gene: .
j_gene: TRBJ2-7
abundance: .
v_gene: TRBV11-1
CDR3nt: TGTGCCAGCAGCTTAGGAGACTTGTCTTACGAGCAGTACTTC
CDR3aa: CASSLGDLSYEQYF

d_gene: TRBD2
j_gene: TRBJ2-1
abundance: once
v_gene: TRBV6-4
CDR3nt: TGTGCCAGCAGTGACGAGATTCCGAGGGAGGGACTAGCGGGAGTTGGGTCCCACAATGAGCAGTTCTTC
CDR3aa: CASSDEIPREGLAGVGSHNEQFF

d_gene: .
j_gene: TRBJ1-5
abundance: .
v_gene: TRBV10-3
CDR3nt: TGTGCCATCGGGGGAAGGGGCAATCAGCCCCAGCATTTT
CDR3aa: CAIGGRGNQPQHF

d_gene: .
j_gene: TRBJ1-1
abundance: .
v_gene: TRBV11-3
CDR3nt: TGTGCCAGCAGCTTAGGGGGTCAGGGAAACACTGAAGCTTTCTTT
CDR3aa: CASSLGGQGNTEAFF

d_gene: .
j_gene: TRBJ2-3
abundance: .
v_gene: TRBV15
CDR3nt: TGTGCCACCAGCAGTCTGAGTAGGGGGGCCTCCACAGATACGCAGTATTTT
CDR3aa: CATSSLSRGASTDTQYF

d_gene: .
j_gene: TRBJ2-7
abundance: .
v_gene: TRBV7-7
CDR3nt: TGTGCTAGCAGCCCCGGGGTAAAAGGACGGGAGATTGCCTACGAGCAGTACTTC
CDR3aa: CASSPGVKGREIAYEQYF

d_gene: .
j_gene: TRBJ1-1
abundance: .
v_gene: TRBV7-2
CDR3nt: TGTGCCAGCAGCTTACAAACAGTGAACACTGAAGCTTTCTTT
CDR3aa: CASSLQTVNTEAFF

d_gene: .
j_gene: TRBJ1-2
abundance: .
v_gene: TRBV21-1
CDR3nt: TGTGCCAGCTCCGGGACAGTCTTTTTTAACTATGGCTACACCTTC
CDR3aa: CASSGTVFFNYGYTF

d_gene: .
j_gene: TRBJ2-2
abundance: .
v_gene: TRBV7-9
CDR3nt: TGTGCCAGCAGCTTAGTACAGGCCGCCACCGGGGAGCTGTTTTTT
CDR3aa: CASSLVQAATGELFF

d_gene: .
j_gene: TRBJ2-7
abundance: .
v_gene: TRBV9
CDR3nt: TGTGCCAGCAGCGTAGCGCCTAGCGACTCCTACGAGCAGTACTTC
CDR3aa: CASSVAPSDSYEQYF

d_gene: TRBD1
j_gene: TRBJ1-2
abundance: .
v_gene: TRBV10-3
CDR3nt: TGTGCCATCAGTGGGACAGGGGATTTGAATGGCTACACCTTC
CDR3aa: CAISGTGDLNGYTF

d_gene: .
j_gene: TRBJ1-6
abundance: .
v_gene: TRBV27
CDR3nt: TGTGCCAGCGGCGACAGACGCTATAATTCACCCCTCCACTTT
CDR3aa: CASGDRRYNSPLHF

d_gene: TRBD1
j_gene: TRBJ2-2
abundance: .
v_gene: TRBV2
CDR3nt: TGTGCCAGCACCACCGGGACAGCGAACACCGGGGAGCTGTTTTTT
CDR3aa: CASTTGTANTGELFF

d_gene: TRBD1
j_gene: TRBJ2-5
abundance: once
v_gene: TRBV5-4
CDR3nt: TGTGCCAGCAGCGACAGGGATCAAGAGACCCAGTACTTC
CDR3aa: CASSDRDQETQYF

d_gene: .
j_gene: TRBJ2-7
abundance: .
v_gene: TRBV30
CDR3nt: TGTGCCTGGAGTAGGGGGGGACCATACGAGCAGTACTTC
CDR3aa: CAWSRGGPYEQYF

d_gene: TRBD1
j_gene: TRBJ1-2
abundance: .
v_gene: TRBV6-1
CDR3nt: TGTGCCAGCAGTGGACAGGGGAAGATATATGGCTACACCTTC
CDR3aa: CASSGQGKIYGYTF

d_gene: .
j_gene: TRBJ1-1
abundance: .
v_gene: TRBV27
CDR3nt: TGTGCCAGCAGTTTAACCCCCTCGGACACACAAAACACTGAAGCTTTCTTT
CDR3aa: CASSLTPSDTQNTEAFF

d_gene: .
j_gene: TRBJ1-5
abundance: once
v_gene: TRBV6-5
CDR3nt: TGTGCCAGCAGTGCAGGGCTGGATCAGCCCCAGCATTTT
CDR3aa: CASSAGLDQPQHF

d_gene: .
j_gene: TRBJ2-5
abundance: .
v_gene: TRBV5-4
CDR3nt: TGTGCCAGCAGCTTAGGTAGGACGGGACCTGAGCAGTACTTC
CDR3aa: CASSLGRTGPEQYF

d_gene: .
j_gene: TRBJ1-1
abundance: .
v_gene: TRBV5-4
CDR3nt: TGTGCCAGCAGCTTGGATCGGGGGTGGAACACTGAAGCTTTCTTT
CDR3aa: CASSLDRGWNTEAFF

d_gene: .
j_gene: TRBJ2-6
abundance: .
v_gene: TRBV5-1
CDR3nt: TGCGCCAGCAGCTCTCAGGGAGGTGGGGCCAACGTCCTGACTTTC
CDR3aa: CASSSQGGGANVLTF

d_gene: .
j_gene: TRBJ1-2
abundance: .
v_gene: TRBV7-2
CDR3nt: TGTGCCAGCAGCTTAGCTGGGAGCGATGGCTACACCTTC
CDR3aa: CASSLAGSDGYTF

d_gene: .
j_gene: TRBJ2-7
abundance: .
v_gene: TRBV6-1
CDR3nt: TGTGCCAGCAGTGCCTCAAAGGGACCTGCCTACGAGCAGTACTTC
CDR3aa: CASSASKGPAYEQYF

d_gene: TRBD2
j_gene: TRBJ2-5
abundance: .
v_gene: TRBV10-3
CDR3nt: TGTGCCATCAGTGAACCCCTTGGCGGGGGGCTGTACTTC
CDR3aa: CAISEPLGGGLYF

d_gene: .
j_gene: TRBJ2-7
abundance: .
v_gene: TRBV10-3
CDR3nt: TGTGCCATCAGCCCCTTACGAGGGAGTGGCGAGCAGTACTTC
CDR3aa: CAISPLRGSGEQYF

d_gene: .
j_gene: TRBJ1-5
abundance: .
v_gene: TRBV7-6
CDR3nt: TGTGCCAGCAGCTTAGAAGTGAGATGGGGAAATCAGCCCCAGCATTTT
CDR3aa: CASSLEVRWGNQPQHF

d_gene: .
j_gene: TRBJ2-1
abundance: .
v_gene: TRBV14
CDR3nt: TGTGCCAGCAGCCGATGGGGGGAGCAGTTCTTC
CDR3aa: CASSRWGEQFF

d_gene: TRBD1
j_gene: TRBJ2-7
abundance: .
v_gene: TRBV29-1
CDR3nt: TGCAGCGTTGCACGGGACAGCTCCTACGAGCAGTACTTC
CDR3aa: CSVARDSSYEQYF

d_gene: TRBD1
j_gene: TRBJ2-7
abundance: .
v_gene: TRBV7-2
CDR3nt: TGTGCCAGCAGCTTGCCGGGACAGGGGTTCGAGCAGTACTTC
CDR3aa: CASSLPGQGFEQYF

d_gene: .
j_gene: TRBJ1-2
abundance: .
v_gene: TRBV7-9
CDR3nt: TGTGCCAGCAGGCGGACAGAAGTCTATGGCTACACCTTC
CDR3aa: CASRRTEVYGYTF